This is a list of T cell receptor beta chains from one sample in a study of T cell responses to AZD1222 COVID-19 vaccine. Using immunoSEQ multiplex PCR, the repertoire was profiled, and TCRdb retains in-frame clones only, with some absent. Here the sample spans about 130,000 clones, approximately 92% being singletons. The sequencing here drew on peripheral blood, taken 28 days after the second AZD1222 dose. The receptors were gathered from an adult who received the AZD1222 COVID-19 vaccine. CDR3s include the opening cysteine and the closing phenylalanine or tryptophan. Each record gives: CDR3 protein, CDR3 DNA, clone size, V gene, D gene, J gene. A D gene is named only where the DNA matches it firmly. Clone size is shown for a subset of rows, as once, few, many or a class of expanded clone.

CDR3 protein: CASSIGGTEAFF
CDR3 DNA: TGTGCCAGCAGTATAGGGGGCACTGAGGCTTTCTTT
clone size: -
V gene: TRBV12-3/TRBV12-4
D gene: TRBD1
J gene: TRBJ1-1

CDR3 protein: CASSTNRVGQPQHF
CDR3 DNA: TGTGCCAGTAGTACTAACAGGGTAGGTCAGCCCCAGCATTTT
clone size: -
V gene: TRBV19
D gene: -
J gene: TRBJ1-5

CDR3 protein: CASSSYDREDYTF
CDR3 DNA: TGTGCCAGCAGCTCCTATGACAGGGAAGACTACACCTTC
clone size: -
V gene: TRBV5-4
D gene: TRBD1
J gene: TRBJ1-2

CDR3 protein: CASSQGRNNSPLHF
CDR3 DNA: TGTGCCAGCAGCCAAGGCCGGAATAATTCACCCCTCCACTTT
clone size: -
V gene: TRBV3-1/TRBV3-2
D gene: -
J gene: TRBJ1-6

CDR3 protein: CASSSGPYQPQHF
CDR3 DNA: TGTGCCAGCAGTTCAGGACCCTATCAGCCCCAGCATTTT
clone size: -
V gene: TRBV27
D gene: -
J gene: TRBJ1-5

CDR3 protein: CASSFGDSLYGYTF
CDR3 DNA: TGTGCCAGCAGCTTTGGGGACAGCTTATATGGCTACACCTTC
clone size: once
V gene: TRBV7-2
D gene: TRBD1
J gene: TRBJ1-2

CDR3 protein: CAWSQDEKLFF
CDR3 DNA: TGTGCCTGGTCGCAGGATGAAAAACTGTTTTTT
clone size: -
V gene: TRBV30
D gene: -
J gene: TRBJ1-4

CDR3 protein: CASSLGTGGGYTF
CDR3 DNA: TGTGCCAGCAGTTTGGGGACAGGGGGCGGCTACACCTTC
clone size: -
V gene: TRBV12-3/TRBV12-4
D gene: TRBD1
J gene: TRBJ1-2

CDR3 protein: CASSYQRPGQRNYGYTF
CDR3 DNA: TGTGCCAGCAGCTATCAAAGGCCGGGACAGCGTAACTATGGCTACACCTTC
clone size: -
V gene: TRBV7-9
D gene: TRBD1
J gene: TRBJ1-2

CDR3 protein: CASSILGRTTYEQYF
CDR3 DNA: TGTGCCAGCTCTATTCTGGGACGAACCACCTACGAGCAGTACTTC
clone size: -
V gene: TRBV27
D gene: -
J gene: TRBJ2-7

CDR3 protein: CASSNDRGFGNQPQHF
CDR3 DNA: TGTGCCAGTAGTAACGACAGGGGGTTCGGCAATCAGCCCCAGCATTTT
clone size: -
V gene: TRBV19
D gene: TRBD1
J gene: TRBJ1-5

CDR3 protein: CASSPGLAGVQQFF
CDR3 DNA: TGTGCCAGCAGCCCAGGACTAGCGGGGGTCCAGCAGTTCTTC
clone size: -
V gene: TRBV7-8
D gene: TRBD2
J gene: TRBJ2-1

CDR3 protein: CANSAWVGTEAFF
CDR3 DNA: TGTGCCAACTCGGCTTGGGTGGGAACTGAAGCTTTCTTT
clone size: -
V gene: TRBV6-6
D gene: -
J gene: TRBJ1-1

CDR3 protein: CASSQIGDTEAFF
CDR3 DNA: TGCGCCAGCAGCCAAATTGGGGACACTGAAGCTTTCTTT
clone size: -
V gene: TRBV4-1
D gene: -
J gene: TRBJ1-1

CDR3 protein: CAISEQGHQPQHF
CDR3 DNA: TGTGCCATCAGTGAGCAGGGTCATCAGCCCCAGCATTTT
clone size: -
V gene: TRBV10-3
D gene: -
J gene: TRBJ1-5

CDR3 protein: CAWSAGVGYTF
CDR3 DNA: TGTGCCTGGAGTGCAGGGGTCGGCTACACCTTC
clone size: -
V gene: TRBV30
D gene: -
J gene: TRBJ1-2

CDR3 protein: CASSPGQARNTIYF
CDR3 DNA: TGTGCCAGCTCACCGGGACAGGCGAGAAACACCATATATTTT
clone size: -
V gene: TRBV18
D gene: TRBD1
J gene: TRBJ1-3

CDR3 protein: CASTIHSNQPQHF
CDR3 DNA: TGTGCCAGCACTATTCACAGCAATCAGCCCCAGCATTTT
clone size: -
V gene: TRBV6-6
D gene: -
J gene: TRBJ1-5

CDR3 protein: CASSSRLAGGRYEQYF
CDR3 DNA: TGTGCCAGCAGTTCCCGACTAGCGGGGGGGCGTTACGAGCAGTACTTC
clone size: -
V gene: TRBV6-5
D gene: TRBD2
J gene: TRBJ2-7

CDR3 protein: CAITLDRYTEAFF
CDR3 DNA: TGTGCCATCACGCTCGACAGGTACACTGAAGCTTTCTTT
clone size: -
V gene: TRBV10-3
D gene: -
J gene: TRBJ1-1

CDR3 protein: CASSVVEGAEFF
CDR3 DNA: TGTGCCAGCAGCGTAGTCGAGGGTGCGGAGTTCTTC
clone size: -
V gene: TRBV9
D gene: -
J gene: TRBJ2-1

CDR3 protein: CASSLGDNSGANVLTF
CDR3 DNA: TGTGCCAGCAGCTTAGGGGACAACTCTGGGGCCAACGTCCTGACTTTC
clone size: -
V gene: TRBV7-6
D gene: -
J gene: TRBJ2-6

CDR3 protein: CASSFSGNQPQHF
CDR3 DNA: TGTGCCAGCAGTTTCTCGGGCAATCAGCCCCAGCATTTT
clone size: -
V gene: TRBV6-2/TRBV6-3
D gene: -
J gene: TRBJ1-5

CDR3 protein: CATLRRPVDSPLHF
CDR3 DNA: TGTGCCACCCTCAGGAGGCCGGTCGATTCACCCCTCCACTTT
clone size: -
V gene: TRBV3-1/TRBV3-2
D gene: -
J gene: TRBJ1-6

CDR3 protein: CATRRLQWRDTQYF
CDR3 DNA: TGTGCCACCAGGAGACTTCAGTGGAGAGATACGCAGTATTTT
clone size: -
V gene: TRBV15
D gene: -
J gene: TRBJ2-3

CDR3 protein: CASSYRQGGGYTF
CDR3 DNA: TGTGCCAGCAGTTACCGACAGGGGGGTGGCTACACCTTC
clone size: -
V gene: TRBV6-5
D gene: TRBD1
J gene: TRBJ1-2

CDR3 protein: CASSQGVGGGQETQYF
CDR3 DNA: TGCGCCAGCAGCCAAGGGGTTGGCGGGGGCCAAGAGACCCAGTACTTC
clone size: -
V gene: TRBV4-3
D gene: TRBD2
J gene: TRBJ2-5

CDR3 protein: CASSARRGNQETQYF
CDR3 DNA: TGTGCCAGCAGCGCTAGGCGGGGCAACCAAGAGACCCAGTACTTC
clone size: -
V gene: TRBV7-8
D gene: -
J gene: TRBJ2-5

CDR3 protein: CASSLSVGITYEQYF
CDR3 DNA: TGTGCCAGCAGTTTATCGGTGGGAATTACCTACGAGCAGTACTTC
clone size: -
V gene: TRBV28
D gene: -
J gene: TRBJ2-7

CDR3 protein: CASSSRSSGEDTQYF
CDR3 DNA: TGTGCCAGTAGTTCCCGGAGTAGCGGGGAAGATACGCAGTATTTT
clone size: once
V gene: TRBV19
D gene: TRBD2
J gene: TRBJ2-3

CDR3 protein: CASSYRTGNTEAFF
CDR3 DNA: TGTGCCAGCAGTTACCGGACGGGGAACACTGAAGCTTTCTTT
clone size: -
V gene: TRBV6-5
D gene: -
J gene: TRBJ1-1

CDR3 protein: CASSLTGPTGELFF
CDR3 DNA: TGCGCCAGCAGCTTGACAGGGCCCACCGGGGAGCTGTTTTTT
clone size: few
V gene: TRBV5-1
D gene: -
J gene: TRBJ2-2

CDR3 protein: CASSISLGQPQHF
CDR3 DNA: TGTGCCAGTAGTATTTCACTTGGTCAGCCCCAGCATTTT
clone size: -
V gene: TRBV19
D gene: -
J gene: TRBJ1-5

CDR3 protein: CALQPGTGNTGELFF
CDR3 DNA: TGTGCCCTTCAACCCGGGACAGGGAACACCGGGGAGCTGTTTTTT
clone size: -
V gene: TRBV6-5
D gene: TRBD1
J gene: TRBJ2-2